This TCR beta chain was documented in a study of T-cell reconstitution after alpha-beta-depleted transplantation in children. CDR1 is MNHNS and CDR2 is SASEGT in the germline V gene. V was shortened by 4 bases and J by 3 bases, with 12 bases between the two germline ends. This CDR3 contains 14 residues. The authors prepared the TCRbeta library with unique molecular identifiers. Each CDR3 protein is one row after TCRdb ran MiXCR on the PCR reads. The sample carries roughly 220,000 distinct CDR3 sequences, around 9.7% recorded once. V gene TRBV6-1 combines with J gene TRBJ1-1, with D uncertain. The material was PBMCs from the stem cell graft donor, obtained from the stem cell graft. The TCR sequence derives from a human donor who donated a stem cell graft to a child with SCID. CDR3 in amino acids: CASSGVQAYTEAFF. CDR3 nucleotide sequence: TGTGCCAGCAGTGGGGTCCAGGCTTACACTGAAGCTTTCTTT.